A selection of T cell receptor beta chains follows, all from one sample in a study of shared clonotypes between healthy human individuals. This table comes from immunoSEQ multiplex PCR, and its TCRdb copy is limited to in-frame clones, with some not included. The table has about 610,000 clones, 95% to 98% seen once. The sequencing input was naive CD4+ T cells sorted from blood. These receptor sequences come from a woman aged 25 to 39 in good health. Each CDR3 is given with its conserved first and last residue. The order of the fields is V gene, CDR3 length, clone size, D gene, J gene, CDR3 protein, CDR3 DNA. D genes are given only for firm matches. Not every row has a clone size; where given, it reads once, few, many or a size class.

V gene: TRBV4-1
CDR3 length: 13
clone size: .
D gene: TRBD1
J gene: TRBJ1-4
CDR3 protein: CASSHRGSEKLFF
CDR3 DNA: TGCGCCAGCAGCCACAGGGGGAGTGAAAAACTGTTTTTT

V gene: TRBV14
CDR3 length: 18
clone size: .
D gene: .
J gene: TRBJ1-5
CDR3 protein: CASSQDSGEEGNNQPQHF
CDR3 DNA: TGTGCCAGCAGCCAAGATTCGGGGGAAGAGGGTAACAATCAGCCCCAGCATTTT

V gene: TRBV4-1
CDR3 length: 16
clone size: .
D gene: TRBD2
J gene: TRBJ2-1
CDR3 protein: CASSQVLAGRVVEQFF
CDR3 DNA: TGCGCCAGCAGCCAAGTACTAGCGGGCCGGGTGGTTGAGCAGTTCTTC

V gene: TRBV28
CDR3 length: 11
clone size: .
D gene: .
J gene: TRBJ2-7
CDR3 protein: CASRLEYEQYF
CDR3 DNA: TGTGCCAGCAGGTTAGAGTACGAGCAGTACTTC

V gene: TRBV2
CDR3 length: 20
clone size: once
D gene: TRBD1
J gene: TRBJ1-3
CDR3 protein: CASSEKAIGTGVISGNTIYF
CDR3 DNA: TGTGCCAGCAGTGAAAAGGCCATCGGGACAGGGGTTATCTCTGGAAACACCATATATTTT

V gene: TRBV7-2
CDR3 length: 14
clone size: .
D gene: TRBD2
J gene: TRBJ2-5
CDR3 protein: CASSLGLAGETQYF
CDR3 DNA: TGTGCCAGCAGCTTAGGACTAGCGGGAGAGACCCAGTACTTC

V gene: TRBV27
CDR3 length: 12
clone size: .
D gene: .
J gene: TRBJ2-7
CDR3 protein: CASSLPRGEQYF
CDR3 DNA: TGTGCCAGCAGTCTTCCCCGTGGCGAGCAGTACTTC

V gene: TRBV2
CDR3 length: 14
clone size: .
D gene: .
J gene: TRBJ1-1
CDR3 protein: CASSEAPGYTEAFF
CDR3 DNA: TGTGCCAGCAGTGAAGCGCCAGGGTACACTGAAGCTTTCTTT

V gene: TRBV4-1
CDR3 length: 18
clone size: .
D gene: TRBD2
J gene: TRBJ2-3
CDR3 protein: CASSQEQMRLAVADTQYF
CDR3 DNA: TGCGCCAGCAGCCAAGAACAAATGAGACTAGCGGTTGCAGATACGCAGTATTTT

V gene: TRBV30
CDR3 length: 13
clone size: .
D gene: TRBD2
J gene: TRBJ2-2
CDR3 protein: CAFRTSRTGELFF
CDR3 DNA: TGTGCCTTCCGGACTAGCCGCACCGGGGAGCTGTTTTTT

V gene: TRBV27
CDR3 length: 19
clone size: .
D gene: .
J gene: TRBJ1-5
CDR3 protein: CASSSPSLRDQKGNQPQHF
CDR3 DNA: TGTGCCAGCAGTTCCCCTTCCCTCCGGGACCAGAAAGGCAATCAGCCCCAGCATTTT

V gene: TRBV13
CDR3 length: 14
clone size: .
D gene: .
J gene: TRBJ2-7
CDR3 protein: CASRRGGTATEQYF
CDR3 DNA: TGTGCCAGTAGGAGAGGGGGTACTGCTACTGAGCAGTACTTC

V gene: TRBV7-8
CDR3 length: 14
clone size: once
D gene: TRBD2
J gene: TRBJ2-5
CDR3 protein: CASSRSGSQETQYF
CDR3 DNA: TGTGCCAGCAGCCGGAGCGGGAGCCAAGAGACCCAGTACTTC

V gene: TRBV10-1
CDR3 length: 14
clone size: .
D gene: TRBD2
J gene: TRBJ2-3
CDR3 protein: CASSGGSGRGTQYF
CDR3 DNA: TGCGCCAGCAGTGGAGGTAGCGGGAGGGGGACGCAGTATTTT

V gene: TRBV30
CDR3 length: 13
clone size: .
D gene: .
J gene: TRBJ2-7
CDR3 protein: CAWTQGNFYEQYF
CDR3 DNA: TGTGCCTGGACACAGGGCAACTTCTACGAGCAGTACTTC

V gene: TRBV11-1
CDR3 length: 10
clone size: .
D gene: .
J gene: TRBJ2-7
CDR3 protein: CASSLQRGPF
CDR3 DNA: TGTGCCAGCAGCCTCCAAAGGGGACCCTTC

V gene: TRBV28
CDR3 length: 14
clone size: .
D gene: .
J gene: TRBJ2-7
CDR3 protein: CASSLSLASYEQYF
CDR3 DNA: TGTGCCAGCAGTTTATCCCTAGCGTCCTACGAGCAGTACTTC

V gene: TRBV7-9
CDR3 length: 11
clone size: .
D gene: TRBD1
J gene: TRBJ2-7
CDR3 protein: CASSLGQGFIF
CDR3 DNA: TGTGCCAGCAGCTTAGGACAGGGTTTCATATTC

V gene: TRBV25-1
CDR3 length: 15
clone size: .
D gene: .
J gene: TRBJ1-1
CDR3 protein: CASSKTGTANTEAFF
CDR3 DNA: TGTGCCAGCAGCAAGACCGGGACTGCGAACACTGAAGCTTTCTTT

V gene: TRBV5-1
CDR3 length: 15
clone size: .
D gene: TRBD2
J gene: TRBJ2-3
CDR3 protein: CASSLESGRTDTQYF
CDR3 DNA: TGCGCCAGCAGCTTGGAAAGCGGGAGAACAGATACGCAGTATTTT

V gene: TRBV7-2
CDR3 length: 13
clone size: .
D gene: .
J gene: TRBJ2-7
CDR3 protein: CASSLEFRQKQYF
CDR3 DNA: TGTGCCAGCAGCTTAGAATTTAGGCAGAAGCAGTACTTC

V gene: TRBV4-2
CDR3 length: 16
clone size: .
D gene: .
J gene: TRBJ2-7
CDR3 protein: CASSQDRGEIGHEQYF
CDR3 DNA: TGTGCCAGCAGCCAAGATAGGGGGGAGATCGGGCACGAGCAGTACTTC

V gene: TRBV7-2
CDR3 length: 14
clone size: once
D gene: .
J gene: TRBJ2-7
CDR3 protein: CASSFTGSGYEQYF
CDR3 DNA: TGTGCCAGCAGCTTTACAGGTAGTGGTTACGAGCAGTACTTC

V gene: TRBV19
CDR3 length: 15
clone size: .
D gene: TRBD1
J gene: TRBJ1-4
CDR3 protein: CASGPVGTGAEKLFF
CDR3 DNA: TGTGCCAGTGGGCCAGTCGGGACAGGGGCGGAAAAACTGTTTTTT

V gene: TRBV18
CDR3 length: 14
clone size: once
D gene: .
J gene: TRBJ2-7
CDR3 protein: CASSPKAGGYEQYF
CDR3 DNA: TGTGCCAGCTCACCTAAGGCCGGGGGCTACGAGCAGTACTTC

V gene: TRBV28
CDR3 length: 15
clone size: once
D gene: TRBD1
J gene: TRBJ1-1
CDR3 protein: CASSFPDRVPTEAFF
CDR3 DNA: TGTGCCAGCAGTTTTCCAGACAGGGTACCCACTGAAGCTTTCTTT

V gene: TRBV19
CDR3 length: 17
clone size: .
D gene: TRBD1
J gene: TRBJ1-2
CDR3 protein: CASISGTGSALPYGYTF
CDR3 DNA: TGTGCCAGCATCTCCGGGACAGGGTCTGCCTTGCCTTATGGCTACACCTTC

V gene: TRBV10-1
CDR3 length: 15
clone size: .
D gene: TRBD2
J gene: TRBJ2-1
CDR3 protein: CASSDRAGVYNEQFF
CDR3 DNA: TGCGCCAGCAGTGATAGGGCGGGGGTCTACAATGAGCAGTTCTTC

V gene: TRBV18
CDR3 length: 15
clone size: .
D gene: .
J gene: TRBJ2-3
CDR3 protein: CASSPPTRGTDTQYF
CDR3 DNA: TGTGCCAGCTCACCACCGACTAGGGGCACAGATACGCAGTATTTT

V gene: TRBV28
CDR3 length: 12
clone size: .
D gene: .
J gene: TRBJ1-2
CDR3 protein: CASRGPGTGYTF
CDR3 DNA: TGTGCCAGCAGGGGACCAGGTACTGGCTACACCTTC

V gene: TRBV19
CDR3 length: 15
clone size: .
D gene: TRBD2
J gene: TRBJ2-3
CDR3 protein: CASSTTSGSTDTQYF
CDR3 DNA: TGTGCCAGTAGCACGACTAGCGGGAGCACAGATACGCAGTATTTT

V gene: TRBV4-1
CDR3 length: 16
clone size: .
D gene: .
J gene: TRBJ1-1
CDR3 protein: CASSQGGWTANTEAFF
CDR3 DNA: TGCGCCAGCAGCCAAGGAGGGTGGACGGCGAACACTGAAGCTTTCTTT

V gene: TRBV6-1
CDR3 length: 14
clone size: .
D gene: .
J gene: TRBJ2-2
CDR3 protein: CASQGIQSGGELFF
CDR3 DNA: TGTGCCAGCCAGGGAATTCAGTCGGGCGGGGAGCTGTTTTTT

V gene: TRBV21-1
CDR3 length: 15
clone size: .
D gene: .
J gene: TRBJ2-7
CDR3 protein: CASTHQELAGGEQYF
CDR3 DNA: TGTGCCAGCACCCATCAGGAACTAGCGGGTGGCGAGCAGTACTTC

V gene: TRBV13
CDR3 length: 15
clone size: .
D gene: TRBD1
J gene: TRBJ1-4
CDR3 protein: CASSWAGTGDEKLFF
CDR3 DNA: TGTGCCAGCAGCTGGGCCGGGACAGGGGATGAAAAACTGTTTTTT

V gene: TRBV2
CDR3 length: 15
clone size: .
D gene: .
J gene: TRBJ2-2
CDR3 protein: CASTLDNTGTGELFF
CDR3 DNA: TGTGCCAGCACCCTCGATAATACGGGGACCGGGGAGCTGTTTTTT

V gene: TRBV30
CDR3 length: 15
clone size: .
D gene: .
J gene: TRBJ2-1
CDR3 protein: CAWTLGRQGYNEQFF
CDR3 DNA: TGTGCCTGGACCTTAGGGCGCCAGGGCTACAATGAGCAGTTCTTC

V gene: TRBV6-5
CDR3 length: 13
clone size: .
D gene: TRBD2
J gene: TRBJ2-5
CDR3 protein: CASSYRGGETQYF
CDR3 DNA: TGTGCCAGCAGTTACCGGGGGGGGGAGACCCAGTACTTC

V gene: TRBV27
CDR3 length: 15
clone size: .
D gene: .
J gene: TRBJ1-4
CDR3 protein: CASSRRGSTNEKLFF
CDR3 DNA: TGTGCCAGCAGCCGAAGGGGTTCAACTAATGAAAAACTGTTTTTT

V gene: TRBV2
CDR3 length: 14
clone size: .
D gene: .
J gene: TRBJ1-6
CDR3 protein: CASSTGSRVSPLHF
CDR3 DNA: TGTGCCAGCAGTACGGGATCACGGGTTTCACCCCTCCACTTT

V gene: TRBV5-1
CDR3 length: 15
clone size: .
D gene: TRBD2
J gene: TRBJ2-3
CDR3 protein: CASSLTSGTPGTQYF
CDR3 DNA: TGCGCCAGCAGCTTGACTAGCGGGACTCCCGGTACGCAGTATTTT

V gene: TRBV28
CDR3 length: 14
clone size: .
D gene: .
J gene: TRBJ1-1
CDR3 protein: CASRPGGSNTEAFF
CDR3 DNA: TGTGCCAGCAGGCCCGGTGGGTCCAACACTGAAGCTTTCTTT

V gene: TRBV21-1
CDR3 length: 15
clone size: .
D gene: .
J gene: TRBJ2-1
CDR3 protein: CASSKSGLAIDEQFF
CDR3 DNA: TGTGCCAGCAGCAAGTCGGGACTAGCTATCGATGAGCAGTTCTTC

V gene: TRBV6-5
CDR3 length: 13
clone size: .
D gene: TRBD1
J gene: TRBJ2-7
CDR3 protein: CASSDRDSYEQYF
CDR3 DNA: TGTGCCAGCAGTGATCGGGACAGCTACGAGCAGTACTTC

V gene: TRBV28
CDR3 length: 12
clone size: few
D gene: .
J gene: TRBJ1-5
CDR3 protein: CASSSGNQPQHF
CDR3 DNA: TGTGCCAGCAGTTCAGGGAATCAGCCCCAGCATTTT

V gene: TRBV18
CDR3 length: 14
clone size: .
D gene: .
J gene: TRBJ2-7
CDR3 protein: CASSPAEVTYEQYF
CDR3 DNA: TGTGCCAGCTCACCGGCGGAAGTAACCTACGAGCAGTACTTC

V gene: TRBV7-9
CDR3 length: 14
clone size: .
D gene: .
J gene: TRBJ1-4
CDR3 protein: CASSRDGSNEKLFF
CDR3 DNA: TGTGCCAGCAGCCGGGACGGTTCTAATGAAAAACTGTTTTTT

V gene: TRBV5-4
CDR3 length: 15
clone size: .
D gene: .
J gene: TRBJ2-3
CDR3 protein: CASSLGQGRTDTQYF
CDR3 DNA: TGTGCCAGCAGCTTGGGTCAGGGGCGCACAGATACGCAGTATTTT